The 12 T cell receptor beta chains reported below all come from one sample, sequenced in a study of cytomegalovirus exposure and HLA in healthy donors. Assay: immunoSEQ multiplex PCR; the TCRdb copy retains only in-frame clones and omits some. The top ten hold 2.6% of the sample, which has about 250,000 clones, around nine tenths seen once. Sample: PBMCs. The receptor source for this set is a man aged 18 to 35 in good health and CMV-seronegative.

The chain is built from TRBV4-3 and TRBJ1-6; D is possibly TRBD1 (5 bases). The CDR3 covers 16 residues. V gave up 4 bases and J gave up 8 bases, with 18 bases separating them. Germline lookup yields CDR1 LGHNA and CDR2 YSLEER. CDR3 amino acids: CASSPQTTGGDSPLHF. The CDR3 bases are TGCGCCAGCAGCCCCCAGACGACCGGGGGTGATTCACCCCTCCACTTT.

This chain links TRBV5-4 with TRBJ1-2, with a tentative D call TRBD1 (6 bases). This CDR3 has 14 residues. Germline V CDR1 and CDR2: SGHNT, YYREEE (reference sequence). V lost 0 bases and J 5 bases, leaving 11 bases between the germline ends. The CDR3 DNA sequence: TGTGCCAGCAGCTTGGTGTCAGGGGCTTATGGCTACACCTTC. The encoded protein is CASSLVSGAYGYTF.

A single count supports this clone. V gene TRBV10-1 combines with J gene TRBJ2-5, with D perhaps matching TRBD2 (7 bases). The CDR3 consists of 13 residues. The ends were cut back, 5 bases at V and 1 base at J, with 8 bases in the middle. Looked up from germline, CDR1 is WNHNN and CDR2 is SYGVQD (reference sequence). CDR3 bases: TGCGCCAGCAGTCGGGGGGCCCAAGAGACCCAGTACTTC. Translation gives CASSRGAQETQYF.

This rearrangement joins TRBV6-1 to TRBJ2-1, with D possibly matching TRBD1 (5 bases). The CDR3 has 15 residues. The V gene lost 3 bases and the J gene lost 0 bases, with 9 bases spanning the gap. Germline CDR1 reads MNHNS; CDR2 reads SASEGT. The DNA for the CDR3 is TGTGCCAGCAGTGACACAGGTAGCTCCTACAATGAGCAGTTCTTC. Translating gives CASSDTGSSYNEQFF.

The rearrangement links TRBV6-1 to TRBJ2-7; 8 nucleotides agree with TRBD1. The CDR3 extends over 13 amino acids. Germline CDR1 MNHNS, CDR2 SASEGT. V gave up 10 bases and J gave up 4 bases; unmatched junction bases: 9. CDR3 residues: CAIRDRLSYEQYF. The CDR3 bases are TGTGCCATCCGGGACAGGTTAAGTTACGAGCAGTACTTC.

The rearrangement links TRBV7-6 to TRBJ1-5, with D perhaps TRBD1 (6 bases). The germline V and J ends were trimmed by 1 base and 2 bases, with 21 bases remaining between them. CDR1 is SGHVS and CDR2 is FNYEAQ in the germline V gene. The CDR3 is made up of 19 amino acids. The CDR3 DNA reads as TGTGCCAGCAGCTTAGATTCCTCACAGGGCGCCCTCGGCAATCAGCCCCAGCATTTT. Amino acids: CASSLDSSQGALGNQPQHF.

The chain joins TRBV9 to TRBJ2-4, with 8 bases matching TRBD1. The V segment lost 4 bases and the J segment 4 bases; nucleotides outside the gene matches: 4. This CDR3 region has 14 residues. In germline, CDR1 is SGDLS, CDR2 YYNGEE. CDR3 in DNA: TGTGCCAGCAGCCCACAGGGGGGTAAAAACATTCAGTACTTC. This translates into CASSPQGGKNIQYF.

The chain combines TRBV6-5 with TRBJ1-2; D not resolved. Germline CDR1 MNHEY, CDR2 SVGAGI. Trimming removed 2 bases at V and 8 bases at J, with 12 bases between. This CDR3 is 13 amino acids long. This chain's CDR3 is CASSYQASGGYTF. The CDR3 DNA sequence: TGTGCCAGCAGTTACCAGGCCAGTGGCGGCTACACCTTC.

The V gene is TRBV7-9, the J gene TRBJ2-7, with 10 bases fitting TRBD1. CDR1 SEHNR and CDR2 FQNEAQ come from the germline V gene (reference sequence). This CDR3 contains 15 residues. The ends lost 7 bases at V and 7 bases at J; junction bases unmatched: 13. The CDR3 region is CASIHPRDRGQEQYF. The CDR3, as DNA: TGTGCCAGCATCCACCCCCGGGACAGGGGTCAAGAGCAGTACTTC.

The chain has TRBV2 and TRBJ1-4; unclear D gene. There are 15 residues in the CDR3. The germline V gene encodes CDR1 SNHLY and CDR2 FYNNEI. The germline V and J ends were trimmed by 8 bases and 5 bases, with 18 bases remaining between them. In nucleotides, the CDR3 is TGTGCCAGCGTGCGAGGAGGCCAGAGAAATGAAAAACTGTTTTTT. It yields the protein CASVRGGQRNEKLFF.

The chain is built from TRBV19 and TRBJ2-6; the match to TRBD1 covers 10 bases. CDR3 length: 16 amino acids. Germline V gene data show CDR1 as LNHDA and CDR2 as SQIVND (reference sequence). Trimming at V came to 6 bases and at J to 4 bases, leaving 6 bases not matched to a gene. CDR3 residues: CASRDRGNTGANVLTF. CDR3 DNA sequence: TGTGCCAGTAGGGACAGGGGGAATACGGGGGCCAACGTCCTGACTTTC.

This rearrangement joins TRBV28 to TRBJ1-5, with D possibly matching TRBD1 (6 bases). Trimming removed 4 bases from V and 5 bases from J, with 27 bases in between. This CDR3 has 19 residues. CDR1 is MDHEN and CDR2 is SYDVKM in the germline V gene. The CDR3 is CASSSKYSIGTYFYQPQHF. The CDR3 bases are TGTGCCAGCAGTTCGAAATATAGTATCGGGACATATTTTTATCAGCCCCAGCATTTT.